This TCR beta chain comes out of a study of tumor and adjacent non-tumor tissue in lung cancer. Study overall: Stage I to III disease affected ten to eleven men and about five women aged about 30 to 85.

Three rounds of nested PCR, following a modified ARM-PCR protocol, produced the TCRbeta library. From the multiplex PCR reads, TCRdb called clonotypes with MiXCR, one entry per CDR3 protein. This table has approximately 79,000 distinct CDR3 sequences, roughly three fifths appearing once. For this clonotype: A much larger clone differs from this one at a single base, so this may be a read error. This CDR3 fails to terminate in the conserved phenylalanine or tryptophan, so it likely reflects a read error.

V lost 2 bases and J lost 7; bases outside the gene matches: 8. The germline CDR1 and CDR2 sequences are SGHKS and YYEKEE (reference sequence). The CDR3 consists of 15 residues. This sample's RNA came from whole unsorted tissue. Newly diagnosed lung cancer patients had thoracic surgery in China, August–late 2014, without prior chemotherapy. Sequenced sample: lung tumor tissue. The rearrangement uses TRBV5-5 and TRBJ2-2; 7 nucleotides line up with TRBD1. The receptor was derived from a man between 70 and 80 years old with non-small cell lung cancer. CDR3 in DNA: TGTGCCAGCAGCTTCCGACAGGGATTTAGCGGGGAGCTGTTTCTT. Encoded protein: CASSFRQGFSGELFL.